Listed below are T cell receptor beta chains from one sample, sequenced in a study of CD8 T cells in ankylosing spondylitis. TCRdb independently ran MiXCR on the 5' RACE reads; one entry per CDR3 protein. The table shows approximately 260,000 distinct CDR3 sequences, with about 18% occurring only once. The sequenced sample was blood, either unsorted or a sorted T cell fraction (not recorded which). These receptor sequences come from a male donor with ankylosing spondylitis or in good health (not recorded which). CDR3s include the opening cysteine and the closing phenylalanine or tryptophan. D genes are given only for firm matches. A clone size is listed for some rows: how often the clone was seen (once, few, many), or a class if it is expanded.

j_call | v_call | clone_size | d_call | cdr3_aa | cdr3_nt
TRBJ2-4 | TRBV5-1 | . | . | CASSLESESKNIQYF | TGCGCCAGCAGCTTGGAGTCAGAAAGCAAAAACATTCAGTACTTC
TRBJ2-2 | TRBV4-1 | many | . | CASSQGAYTGELFF | TGCGCCAGCAGCCAAGGGGCTTACACCGGGGAGCTGTTTTTT
TRBJ2-3 | TRBV10-3 | . | . | CAISESLGSDTQYF | TGTGCCATCAGTGAGTCATTGGGGTCAGATACGCAGTATTTT
TRBJ2-1 | TRBV27 | . | TRBD2 | CASSSGTSGTNEQFF | TGTGCCAGCAGTTCGGGGACTAGCGGGACAAATGAGCAGTTCTTC
TRBJ1-3 | TRBV12-3/TRBV12-4 | few | . | CASSFDGNTIYF | TGTGCCAGCAGTTTTGATGGAAACACCATATATTTT
TRBJ2-3 | TRBV29-1 | . | TRBD2 | CSVSGTSGADTQYF | TGCAGCGTGTCCGGGACTAGCGGGGCAGATACGCAGTATTTT
TRBJ2-1 | TRBV4-3 | few | . | CASSQDLRAGTEGQFF | TGCGCCAGCAGCCAAGATCTCCGGGCGGGGACGGAGGGGCAGTTCTTC
TRBJ2-5 | TRBV29-1 | few | . | CSVVVPPGETQYF | TGCAGCGTTGTAGTCCCTCCCGGGGAGACCCAGTACTTC
TRBJ2-7 | TRBV6-5 | many | . | CASSYRDSGEQYF | TGTGCCAGCAGTTACCGGGACAGCGGGGAGCAGTACTTC
TRBJ1-5 | TRBV27 | few | . | CASSVTGGPFHPQHF | TGTGCCAGCAGTGTTACAGGAGGACCTTTTCACCCCCAGCATTTT
TRBJ2-3 | TRBV9 | . | . | CASSGPGGSGTDTQYF | TGTGCCAGCAGCGGACCAGGGGGGAGTGGCACAGATACGCAGTATTTT
TRBJ2-1 | TRBV9 | many | . | CASSVTNEQFF | TGTGCCAGCAGCGTAACTAATGAGCAGTTCTTC
TRBJ2-1 | TRBV5-1 | few | TRBD2 | CASSIPSSGLYNEQFF | TGCGCCAGCAGCATCCCCTCTAGCGGGCTATACAATGAGCAGTTCTTC
TRBJ2-5 | TRBV12-3/TRBV12-4 | . | . | CASCPSGGRGETQYF | TGTGCCAGCTGCCCCTCTGGGGGGCGCGGTGAGACCCAGTACTTC
TRBJ2-7 | TRBV7-2 | few | TRBD1 | CASSLAWQGENEQYF | TGTGCCAGCAGCTTAGCGTGGCAGGGGGAAAACGAGCAGTACTTC
TRBJ2-1 | TRBV20-1 | few | TRBD1 | CSAEKGQGGQKFYNEQFF | TGCAGTGCTGAGAAAGGACAGGGAGGACAGAAGTTCTACAATGAGCAGTTCTTC
TRBJ2-7 | TRBV6-5 | few | . | CASSYGAAYYEQYF | TGTGCCAGCAGTTACGGGGCGGCATACTACGAGCAGTACTTC
TRBJ2-2 | TRBV9 | many | . | CASSIWTENTGELFF | TGTGCCAGCAGCATCTGGACGGAGAACACCGGGGAGCTGTTTTTT
TRBJ2-1 | TRBV7-9 | . | . | CASRAARSYNEQFF | TGTGCCAGCAGGGCAGCGAGAAGCTACAATGAGCAGTTCTTC
TRBJ2-7 | TRBV27 | once | . | CASRRGADEQYF | TGTGCCAGCCGACGGGGGGCCGACGAGCAGTACTTC
TRBJ2-7 | TRBV30 | . | TRBD2 | CAWSGGGSYEQYF | TGTGCCTGGAGCGGGGGGGGCTCCTACGAGCAGTACTTC
TRBJ2-1 | TRBV12-3/TRBV12-4 | many | . | CASSFYGPGIGQFF | TGTGCCAGCAGTTTTTACGGCCCCGGGATAGGCCAGTTCTTC
TRBJ2-7 | TRBV20-1 | . | TRBD2 | CSARGTSGSIYEQYF | TGCAGTGCTAGAGGTACTAGCGGGAGTATTTACGAGCAGTACTTC
TRBJ1-2 | TRBV4-3 | . | . | CASSQGTGRILYGYTF | TGCGCCAGCAGCCAAGGGACGGGACGGATACTTTATGGCTACACCTTC
TRBJ2-5 | TRBV3-1 | few | . | CASSQGDVLQETQYF | TGTGCCAGCAGCCAAGGTGACGTACTACAAGAGACCCAGTACTTC
TRBJ2-7 | TRBV7-9 | . | . | CASSSMSGGFYEQYF | TGTGCCAGCAGCTCCATGTCCGGGGGATTCTACGAGCAGTACTTC
TRBJ2-3 | TRBV6-2/TRBV6-3 | . | . | CASNTWRGSDTDTQYF | TGTGCCAGCAACACGTGGCGTGGGTCGGACACAGATACGCAGTATTTT
TRBJ2-7 | TRBV4-1 | . | . | CASSQANGYYEQYF | TGCGCCAGCAGCCAAGCTAACGGATACTACGAGCAGTACTTC
TRBJ2-3 | TRBV7-7 | many | TRBD1 | CASSPGTGAFDTQYF | TGTGCTAGCAGCCCGGGGACAGGGGCCTTCGATACGCAGTATTTT
TRBJ2-3 | TRBV15 | many | TRBD2 | CATSSRGLAGALRMDTQYF | TGTGCCACCAGCTCCCGAGGGTTGGCGGGAGCCCTTCGCATGGATACGCAGTATTTT
TRBJ2-3 | TRBV5-1 | many | TRBD1 | CASWGQNSDTQYF | TGCGCCAGCTGGGGACAGAACTCAGATACGCAGTATTTT
TRBJ2-7 | TRBV27 | . | . | CASRGLTEQYF | TGTGCCAGCAGGGGATTGACCGAGCAGTACTTC
TRBJ2-7 | TRBV9 | . | TRBD2 | CASSEGLAGTYEQYF | TGTGCCAGCAGCGAGGGACTAGCGGGAACCTACGAGCAGTACTTC
TRBJ2-1 | TRBV20-1 | few | TRBD2 | CSAREGLVSYNEQFF | TGCAGTGCTAGAGAAGGACTAGTATCCTACAATGAGCAGTTCTTC
TRBJ2-7 | TRBV27 | . | . | CASTRRGSYEQYF | TGTGCCAGCACACGACGCGGCTCCTACGAGCAGTACTTC
TRBJ1-4 | TRBV4-2 | . | . | CASSQESRGEKLFF | TGTGCCAGCAGCCAAGAATCCAGGGGTGAAAAACTGTTTTTT
TRBJ2-1 | TRBV29-1 | . | TRBD2 | CSVGGEGTSSFDGEQFF | TGCAGCGTTGGAGGGGAGGGGACGAGTTCATTTGATGGTGAGCAGTTCTTC
TRBJ2-7 | TRBV27 | . | . | CASQTASESYEQYF | TGTGCCAGCCAAACGGCGAGCGAATCCTACGAGCAGTACTTC
TRBJ2-1 | TRBV29-1 | many | TRBD2 | CSVEGTSEYNEQFF | TGCAGCGTTGAAGGGACTAGCGAATACAATGAGCAGTTCTTC
TRBJ2-6 | TRBV29-1 | . | . | CSVFGASGANVLTF | TGCAGCGTTTTTGGGGCCTCTGGGGCCAACGTCCTGACTTTC
TRBJ2-1 | TRBV4-1 | few | TRBD2 | CASSQDRLAGVRNEQFF | TGCGCCAGCAGCCAAGATAGGCTAGCGGGAGTCCGTAATGAGCAGTTCTTC
TRBJ2-7 | TRBV9 | . | . | CASSETDSYEQYF | TGTGCCAGCAGCGAGACTGACTCCTACGAGCAGTACTTC
TRBJ2-7 | TRBV7-8 | . | . | CASSLRSSGLVFVNYEQYF | TGTGCCAGCAGCTTGCGGAGTTCGGGTCTTGTGTTCGTAAACTACGAGCAGTACTTC
TRBJ2-2 | TRBV4-1 | . | . | CAAINRITGELFF | TGCGCCGCCATTAATCGGATCACCGGGGAGCTGTTTTTT
TRBJ2-2 | TRBV12-3/TRBV12-4 | few | . | CASSSPKGTEFTGELFF | TGTGCCAGCAGTTCTCCCAAGGGGACTGAGTTCACCGGGGAGCTGTTTTTT
TRBJ1-5 | TRBV5-6 | few | . | CASSSRQEYQPQHF | TGTGCCAGCAGTTCCCGACAGGAGTATCAGCCCCAGCATTTT
TRBJ1-2 | TRBV27 | . | TRBD1 | CASSLSGGGNGYTF | TGTGCCAGCAGTTTATCCGGAGGGGGCAATGGCTACACCTTC
TRBJ2-5 | TRBV27 | . | TRBD1 | CASSWTGGGETQYF | TGTGCCAGCAGTTGGACAGGGGGCGGCGAGACCCAGTACTTC
TRBJ2-7 | TRBV15 | few | . | CATSRDRDPEQYF | TGTGCCACCAGCAGAGATAGGGACCCCGAGCAGTACTTC
TRBJ2-2 | TRBV7-3 | . | . | CASSSRTLDTGELFF | TGTGCCAGCAGCTCGCGGACTTTAGACACCGGGGAGCTGTTTTTT
TRBJ1-2 | TRBV30 | . | TRBD1 | CAGRDRQPNGYTF | TGTGCCGGAAGGGACAGACAACCAAATGGCTACACCTTC
TRBJ2-3 | TRBV29-1 | few | TRBD1 | CSVDDREVTDTQYF | TGCAGCGTTGATGACAGGGAAGTTACAGATACGCAGTATTTT
TRBJ2-7 | TRBV4-1 | . | TRBD1 | CASSHGTGSAYEQYF | TGCGCCAGCAGCCACGGGACAGGGAGCGCCTACGAGCAGTACTTC
TRBJ2-1 | TRBV6-1 | . | TRBD2 | CASSRGVSPGEQFF | TGTGCCAGCAGTCGGGGGGTCTCCCCCGGTGAGCAGTTCTTC